Included here is one T cell receptor beta chain sequence, with context. TCRdb redid the calling of the RT-PCR reads with MiXCR, one entry per CDR3 protein. This sample carries about 110,000 distinct CDR3 sequences, around 35% of them seen once, and the ten largest clones take roughly 30%. This specimen comes from a study of patients and donors after allogeneic stem cell transplantation. The V end was cut by 4 bases, the J end by 5 bases, with 9 bases between. The germline CDR1 and CDR2 sequences are SQVTM and ANQGSEA. The CDR3 totals 12 residues. The specimen was blood, either unsorted or a sorted T cell fraction (not recorded which). The chain links TRBV29-1 to TRBJ1-5, with D tentatively TRBD1 (5 bases). The origin of this receptor is a human donor who was either an allogeneic HSCT recipient or a stem cell or donor lymphocyte infusion donor (not recorded which). It is not recorded whose cells these are; they may come from a transplant donor. In DNA form, the CDR3 reads TGCAGCGTTGCCGACAGTCATCAGCCCCAGCATTTT. Its protein is CSVADSHQPQHF.